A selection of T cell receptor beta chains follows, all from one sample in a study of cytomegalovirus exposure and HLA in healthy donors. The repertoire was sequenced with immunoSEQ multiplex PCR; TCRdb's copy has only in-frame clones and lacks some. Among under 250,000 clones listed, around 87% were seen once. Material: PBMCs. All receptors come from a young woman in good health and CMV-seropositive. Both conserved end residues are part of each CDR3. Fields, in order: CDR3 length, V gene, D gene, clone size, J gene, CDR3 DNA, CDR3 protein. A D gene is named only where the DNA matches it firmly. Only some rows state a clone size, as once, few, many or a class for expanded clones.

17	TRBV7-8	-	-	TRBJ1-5	TGTGCCAGCAGCAACAAGAGGCTGCAGGGGACCCATCAGCCCCAGCATTTT	CASSNKRLQGTHQPQHF
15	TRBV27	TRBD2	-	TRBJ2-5	TGTGCCAGCAGTTTAGGAGCGGGAGTACGGGAGACCCAGTACTTC	CASSLGAGVRETQYF
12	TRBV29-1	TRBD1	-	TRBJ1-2	TGCAGCGTCGGGGACAGGGACTATGGCTACACCTTC	CSVGDRDYGYTF
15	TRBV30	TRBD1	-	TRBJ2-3	TGTGCCTGGAGTCCAGGGGGCACTAGCACAGATACGCAGTATTTT	CAWSPGGTSTDTQYF
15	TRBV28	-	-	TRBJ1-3	TGTGCCAGCAGTTTTATAGGACGGGGAGGAAACACCATATATTTT	CASSFIGRGGNTIYF
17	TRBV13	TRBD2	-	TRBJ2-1	TGTGCCAGCAGCTTTCCTAGCGGGGGATCAACCTACAATGAGCAGTTCTTC	CASSFPSGGSTYNEQFF
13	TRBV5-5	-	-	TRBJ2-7	TGTGCCAGCAGCTTGGAAGGGGTTAGCGAGCAGTACTTC	CASSLEGVSEQYF
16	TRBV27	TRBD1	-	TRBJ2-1	TGTGCCAGCAGTTTGGTGCCGGGACAGGGGTACAATGAGCAGTTCTTC	CASSLVPGQGYNEQFF
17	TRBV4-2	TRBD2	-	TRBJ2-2	TGTGCCAGCAGCCAAGGAAGCGGGAGGGGTGGCACCGGGGAGCTGTTTTTT	CASSQGSGRGGTGELFF
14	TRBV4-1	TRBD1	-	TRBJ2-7	TGCGCCAGCAGCCGGACAGGGGTCTCCTACGAGCAGTACTTC	CASSRTGVSYEQYF
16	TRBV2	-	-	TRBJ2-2	TGTGCCAGCAGTGAAAGGGGGGGAGGGAACACCGGGGAGCTGTTTTTT	CASSERGGGNTGELFF
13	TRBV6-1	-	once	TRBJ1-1	TGTGCCAGCAGTGAAGTCATCGCCAGTGAAGCTTTCTTT	CASSEVIASEAFF
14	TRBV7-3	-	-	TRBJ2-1	TGTGCCAGCAGCGCAGGACAGAGATACAATGAGCAGTTCTTC	CASSAGQRYNEQFF
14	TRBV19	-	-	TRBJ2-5	TGTGCCAGTAGTATAATGGGAGGAGGAGAGACCCAGTACTTC	CASSIMGGGETQYF
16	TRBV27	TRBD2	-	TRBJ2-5	TGTGCCAGCAGTTTATCGACCTCGGGGGGAGGGAAGACCCAGTACTTC	CASSLSTSGGGKTQYF
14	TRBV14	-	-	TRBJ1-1	TGTGCCAGCAGCCAAGTCATAGCGAACACTGAAGCTTTCTTT	CASSQVIANTEAFF
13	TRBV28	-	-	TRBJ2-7	TGTGCCAGCAGTTTAGGGGCCCCCTACGAGCAGTACTTC	CASSLGAPYEQYF
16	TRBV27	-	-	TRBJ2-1	TGTGCCAGCAGTTTTTCGACTTCTGGCTCCTACAATGAGCAGTTCTTC	CASSFSTSGSYNEQFF
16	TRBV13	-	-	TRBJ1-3	TGTGCCAGCAGCTTATCTCCGGTTCGCTCTGGAAACACCATATATTTT	CASSLSPVRSGNTIYF
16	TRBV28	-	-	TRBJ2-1	TGTGCCAGCAGCCCAAATACTAGCCCCTTTCAGGATGAGCAGTTCTTC	CASSPNTSPFQDEQFF
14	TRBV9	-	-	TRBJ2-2	TGTGCCAGCAGCGTAGAGGCAGGCCGCGGGGAGCTGTTTTTT	CASSVEAGRGELFF
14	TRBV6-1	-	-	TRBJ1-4	TGTGCCAGCAGTGAAAAGACTGAATTTGAAAAACTGTTTTTT	CASSEKTEFEKLFF
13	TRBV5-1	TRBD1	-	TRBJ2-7	TGCGCCAGCAGCTTGGCCTGGACAGGAAACCTGTACTTC	CASSLAWTGNLYF
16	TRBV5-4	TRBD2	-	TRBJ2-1	TGTGCCAGCAGCCTAGGAGGGGCTAGCGGTTACAATGAGCAGTTCTTC	CASSLGGASGYNEQFF
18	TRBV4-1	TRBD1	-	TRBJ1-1	TGCGCCAGCAGCCAAGAAAGGACAGGGGCCCTTCCCAACACTGAAGCTTTCTTT	CASSQERTGALPNTEAFF
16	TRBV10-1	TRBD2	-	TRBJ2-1	TGCGCCAGCAGTGACCCCGGGGGACTAGCGGGACATGAGCAGTTCTTC	CASSDPGGLAGHEQFF
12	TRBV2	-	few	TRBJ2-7	TGTGCCAGCAGAGAGGACAGCTACGAGCAGTACTTC	CASREDSYEQYF
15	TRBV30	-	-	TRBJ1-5	TGTGCCTGGAGTCGGACAGCTACTAGCAATCAGCCCCAGCATTTT	CAWSRTATSNQPQHF
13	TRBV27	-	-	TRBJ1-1	TGTGCCAGCAGTTTATCGCCGGGGACTGAAGCTTTCTTT	CASSLSPGTEAFF
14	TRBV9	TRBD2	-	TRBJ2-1	TGTGCCAGCAGCGTAGGCGGGAGAGGGAGTGAGCAGTTCTTC	CASSVGGRGSEQFF
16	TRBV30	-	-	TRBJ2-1	TGTGCCTGGAGTGGGTATAGCGCTAGGAACTACAATGAGCAGTTCTTC	CAWSGYSARNYNEQFF
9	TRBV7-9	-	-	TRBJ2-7	TGTGCCAGCAGCCCGACATACAACTTC	CASSPTYNF
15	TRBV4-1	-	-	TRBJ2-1	TGCGCCAGCAGCCAAAAATTACTAGAGCACAATGAGCAGTTCTTC	CASSQKLLEHNEQFF
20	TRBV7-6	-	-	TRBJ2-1	TGTGCCAGCAGCTTAAAGAGCATCGGAGTTGGCTTTGCAGAATACAATGAGCAGTTCTTC	CASSLKSIGVGFAEYNEQFF
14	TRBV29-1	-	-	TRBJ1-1	TGCAGCGTGGCACGCCGACAGGCCTTGCATGGGAGCCACTTT	CSVARRQALHGSHF
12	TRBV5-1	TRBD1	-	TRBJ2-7	TGCGCCAGTAACAGGGGGATGAGGGAGCAGTACTTC	CASNRGMREQYF
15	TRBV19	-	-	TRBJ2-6	TGTGCCAGTATGGTCGCGGGTGATGGGGCCAACGTCCTGACTTTC	CASMVAGDGANVLTF
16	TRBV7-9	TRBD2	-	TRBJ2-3	TGTGCCAGCAGCTTTTTTCGGACTAGCGACACAGATACGCAGTATTTT	CASSFFRTSDTDTQYF
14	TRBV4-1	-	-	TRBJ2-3	TGCGCCAGCAGCGGAGAAGGGAGGACAGATACGCAGTATTTT	CASSGEGRTDTQYF
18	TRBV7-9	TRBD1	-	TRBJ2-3	TGTGCCAGCAGCTCCTCAATGCCGGGACAGGGGCCCCTAGATACGCAGTATTTT	CASSSSMPGQGPLDTQYF
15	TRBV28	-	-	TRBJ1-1	TGTGCCAGCAGTTTATTACAGGGTAGGAACACTGAAGCTTTCTTT	CASSLLQGRNTEAFF
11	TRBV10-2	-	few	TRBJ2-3	TGCGCCAGCAGTGAGTTGAGGTCGCAGTATTTT	CASSELRSQYF
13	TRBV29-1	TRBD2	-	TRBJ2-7	TGCAGCGTTGATTGGAGCGGGACGGACGAGCAGTACTTC	CSVDWSGTDEQYF
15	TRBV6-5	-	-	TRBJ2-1	TGTGCCAGCAGACCCGACAGAACCCCCTACAATGAGCAGTTCTTC	CASRPDRTPYNEQFF
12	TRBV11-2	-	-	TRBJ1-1	TGTGCCAGCAGACACACAGGGACTGAAGCTTTCTTT	CASRHTGTEAFF
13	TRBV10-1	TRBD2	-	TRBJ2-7	TGCGCCAGCAGCAGGACTAGCGGGAGCGAGCAGTACTTC	CASSRTSGSEQYF
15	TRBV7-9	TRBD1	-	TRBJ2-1	TGTGCCAGCAGAGAAGACAGGGGTCGCTACAATGAGCAGTTCTTC	CASREDRGRYNEQFF
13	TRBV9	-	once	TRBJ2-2	TGTGCCAGCAGCGTAGTAATGACCGGGGAGCTGTTTTTT	CASSVVMTGELFF
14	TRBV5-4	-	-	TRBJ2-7	TGTGCCAGCAGCCCACGGGACAACTCCTACGAGCAGTACTTC	CASSPRDNSYEQYF
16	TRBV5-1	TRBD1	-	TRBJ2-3	TGCGCCAGCAGCAGGGACAGGGGTGGGGGCACAGATACGCAGTATTTT	CASSRDRGGGTDTQYF
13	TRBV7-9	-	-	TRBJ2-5	TGTGCCAGCAGCCCGCGACAGCAAGAGACCCAGTACTTC	CASSPRQQETQYF